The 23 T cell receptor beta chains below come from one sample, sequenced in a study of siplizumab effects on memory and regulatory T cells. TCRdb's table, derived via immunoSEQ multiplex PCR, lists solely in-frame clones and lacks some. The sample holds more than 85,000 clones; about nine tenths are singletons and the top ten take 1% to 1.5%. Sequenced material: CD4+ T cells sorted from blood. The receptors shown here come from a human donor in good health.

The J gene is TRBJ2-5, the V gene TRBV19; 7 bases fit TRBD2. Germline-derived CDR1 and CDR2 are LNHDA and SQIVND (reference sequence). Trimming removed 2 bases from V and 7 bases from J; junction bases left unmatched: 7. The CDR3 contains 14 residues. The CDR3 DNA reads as TGTGCCAGTAGTATATACCAGCGGGACGGGACCCAGTACTTC. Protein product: CASSIYQRDGTQYF.

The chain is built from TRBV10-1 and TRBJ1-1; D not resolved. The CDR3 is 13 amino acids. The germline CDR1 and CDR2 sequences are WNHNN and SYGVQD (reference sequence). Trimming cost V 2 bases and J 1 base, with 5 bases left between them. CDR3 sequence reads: CASSEKPNTEAFF. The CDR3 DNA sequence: TGCGCCAGCAGTGAGAAACCGAACACTGAAGCTTTCTTT.

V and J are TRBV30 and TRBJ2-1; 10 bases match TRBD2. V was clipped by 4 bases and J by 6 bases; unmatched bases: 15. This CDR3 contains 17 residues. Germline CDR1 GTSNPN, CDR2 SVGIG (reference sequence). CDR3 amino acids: CAWNSLAGHAQFNEQFF. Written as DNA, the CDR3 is TGTGCCTGGAATTCACTAGCGGGACACGCTCAATTCAATGAGCAGTTCTTC.

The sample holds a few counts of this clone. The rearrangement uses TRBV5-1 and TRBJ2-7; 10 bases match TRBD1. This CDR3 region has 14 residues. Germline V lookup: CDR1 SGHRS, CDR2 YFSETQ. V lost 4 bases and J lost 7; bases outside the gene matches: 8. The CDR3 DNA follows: TGCGCCAGCAGCGTACGACAGGGGGCGGGTGAGCAGTACTTC. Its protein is CASSVRQGAGEQYF.

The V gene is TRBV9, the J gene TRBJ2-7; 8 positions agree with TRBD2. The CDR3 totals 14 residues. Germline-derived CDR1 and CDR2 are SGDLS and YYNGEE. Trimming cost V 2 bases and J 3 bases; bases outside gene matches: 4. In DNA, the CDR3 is TGTGCCAGCAGCGTGGGGCTAGCGGGCTACGAGCAGTACTTC. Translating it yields CASSVGLAGYEQYF.

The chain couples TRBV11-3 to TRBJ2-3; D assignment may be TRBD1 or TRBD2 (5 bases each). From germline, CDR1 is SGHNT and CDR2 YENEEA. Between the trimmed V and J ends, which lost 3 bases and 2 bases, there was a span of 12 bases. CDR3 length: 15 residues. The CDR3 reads CASSFTSGLTDTQYF. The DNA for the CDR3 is TGTGCCAGCAGCTTTACCTCGGGGCTCACAGATACGCAGTATTTT.

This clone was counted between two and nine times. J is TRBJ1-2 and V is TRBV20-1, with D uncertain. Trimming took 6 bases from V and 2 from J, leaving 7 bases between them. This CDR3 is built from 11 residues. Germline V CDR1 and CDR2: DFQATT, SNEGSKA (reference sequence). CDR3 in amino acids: CSASENYGYTF. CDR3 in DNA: TGCAGTGCGTCGGAGAACTATGGCTACACCTTC.

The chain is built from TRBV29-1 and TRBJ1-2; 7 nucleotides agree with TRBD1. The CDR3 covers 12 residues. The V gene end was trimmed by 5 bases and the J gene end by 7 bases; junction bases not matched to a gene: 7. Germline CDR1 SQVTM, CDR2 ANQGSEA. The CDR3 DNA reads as TGCAGCGTTACCCAGGGGGAGTCTGGCTACACCTTC. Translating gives CSVTQGESGYTF. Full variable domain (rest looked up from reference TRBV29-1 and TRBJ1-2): SAVISQKPSRDICQRGTSLTIQCQVDSQVTMMFWYRQQPGQSLTLIATANQGSEATYESGFVIDKFPISRPNLTFSTLTVSNMSPEDSSIYLCSVTQGESGYTFGSGTRLTVV.

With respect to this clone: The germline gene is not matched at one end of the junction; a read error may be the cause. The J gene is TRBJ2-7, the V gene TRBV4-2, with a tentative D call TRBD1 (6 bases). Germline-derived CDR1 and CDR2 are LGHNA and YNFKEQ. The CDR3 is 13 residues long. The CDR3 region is CASSQDLGTQDDF. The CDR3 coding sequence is TGTGCCAGCAGCCAAGATTTGGGGACACAGGACGACTTC.

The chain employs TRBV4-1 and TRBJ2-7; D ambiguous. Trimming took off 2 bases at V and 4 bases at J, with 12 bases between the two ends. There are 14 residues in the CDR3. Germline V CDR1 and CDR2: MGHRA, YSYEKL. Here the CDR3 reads CASSQPSYLYEQYF. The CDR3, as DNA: TGCGCCAGCAGCCAACCTAGTTACTTATACGAGCAGTACTTC.

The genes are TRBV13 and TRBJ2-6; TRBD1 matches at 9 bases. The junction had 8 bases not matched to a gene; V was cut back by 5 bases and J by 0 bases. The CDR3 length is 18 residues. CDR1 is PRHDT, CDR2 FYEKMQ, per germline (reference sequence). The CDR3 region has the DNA TGTGCCAGCAGCGCGTGGACAGGGGCCGCCTCTGGGGCCAACGTCCTGACTTTC. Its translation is CASSAWTGAASGANVLTF.

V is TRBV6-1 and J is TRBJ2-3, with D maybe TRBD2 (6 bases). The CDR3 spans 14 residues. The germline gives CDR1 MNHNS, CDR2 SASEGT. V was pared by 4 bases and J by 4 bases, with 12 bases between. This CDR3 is CASSGQSGADTQYF. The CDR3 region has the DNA TGTGCCAGCAGTGGACAGTCGGGGGCAGATACGCAGTATTTT.

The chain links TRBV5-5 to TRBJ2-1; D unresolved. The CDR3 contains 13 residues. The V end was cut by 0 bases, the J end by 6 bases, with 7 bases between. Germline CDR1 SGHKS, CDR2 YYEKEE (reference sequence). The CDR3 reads CASSLGLGNEQFF. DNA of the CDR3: TGTGCCAGCAGCTTGGGCCTTGGCAATGAGCAGTTCTTC.

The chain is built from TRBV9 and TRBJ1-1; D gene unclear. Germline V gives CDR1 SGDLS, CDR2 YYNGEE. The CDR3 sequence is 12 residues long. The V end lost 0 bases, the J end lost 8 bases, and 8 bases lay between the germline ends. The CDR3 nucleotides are TGTGCCAGCAGCGTAGGGGGAGTAGAAGCTTTCTTT. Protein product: CASSVGGVEAFF.

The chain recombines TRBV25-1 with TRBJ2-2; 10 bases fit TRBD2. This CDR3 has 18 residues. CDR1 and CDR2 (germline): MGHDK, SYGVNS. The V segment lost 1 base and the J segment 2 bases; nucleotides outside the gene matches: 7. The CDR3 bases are TGTGCCAGCAGTGAATCCGAACTAGCGGGATCCAACACCGGGGAGCTGTTTTTT. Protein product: CASSESELAGSNTGELFF. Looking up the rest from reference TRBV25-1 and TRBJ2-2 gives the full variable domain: EADIYQTPRYLVIGTGKKITLECSQTMGHDKMYWYQQDPGMELHLIHYSYGVNSTEKGDLSSESTVSRIRTEHFPLTLESARPSHTSQYLCASSESELAGSNTGELFFGEGSRLTVL.

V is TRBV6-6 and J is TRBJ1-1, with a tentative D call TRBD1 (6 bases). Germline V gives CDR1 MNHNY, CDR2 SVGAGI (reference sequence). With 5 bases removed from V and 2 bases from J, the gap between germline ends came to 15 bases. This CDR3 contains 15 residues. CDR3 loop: CASSNSGAANTEAFF. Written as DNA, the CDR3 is TGTGCCAGCAGTAATTCAGGGGCGGCCAACACTGAAGCTTTCTTT.

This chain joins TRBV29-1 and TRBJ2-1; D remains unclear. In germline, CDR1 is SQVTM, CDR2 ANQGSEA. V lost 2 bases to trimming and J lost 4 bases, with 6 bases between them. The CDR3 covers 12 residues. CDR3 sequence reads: CSVEWGYNEQFF. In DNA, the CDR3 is TGCAGCGTTGAATGGGGATACAATGAGCAGTTCTTC.

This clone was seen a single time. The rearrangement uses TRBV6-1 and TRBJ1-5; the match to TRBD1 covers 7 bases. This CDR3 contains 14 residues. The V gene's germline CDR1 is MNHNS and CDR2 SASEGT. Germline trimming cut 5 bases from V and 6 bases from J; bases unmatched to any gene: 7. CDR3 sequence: CASSPDRSVQPQHF. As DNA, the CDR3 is TGTGCCAGCAGTCCGGACAGGTCGGTTCAGCCCCAGCATTTT.

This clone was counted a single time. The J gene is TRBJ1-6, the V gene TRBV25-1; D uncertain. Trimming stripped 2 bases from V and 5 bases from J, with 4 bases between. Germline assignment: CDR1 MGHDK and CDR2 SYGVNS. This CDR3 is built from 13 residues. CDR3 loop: CASSEQDNSPLHF. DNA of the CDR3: TGTGCCAGCAGTGAACAGGATAATTCACCCCTCCACTTT.

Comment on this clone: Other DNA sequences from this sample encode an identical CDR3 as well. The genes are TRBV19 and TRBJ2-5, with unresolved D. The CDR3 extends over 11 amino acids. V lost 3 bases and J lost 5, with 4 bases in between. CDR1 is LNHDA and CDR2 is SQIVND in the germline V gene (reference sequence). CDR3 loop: CASSMGETQYF. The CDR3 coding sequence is TGTGCCAGTAGTATGGGCGAGACCCAGTACTTC.

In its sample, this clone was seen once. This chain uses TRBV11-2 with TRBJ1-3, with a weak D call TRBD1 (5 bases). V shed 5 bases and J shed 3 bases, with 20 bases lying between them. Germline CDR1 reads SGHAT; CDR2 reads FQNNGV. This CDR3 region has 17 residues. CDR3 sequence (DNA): TGTGCCAGCAGCCCCCGGGGAGGGACCCTTATTGGAAACACCATATATTTT. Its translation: CASSPRGGTLIGNTIYF.

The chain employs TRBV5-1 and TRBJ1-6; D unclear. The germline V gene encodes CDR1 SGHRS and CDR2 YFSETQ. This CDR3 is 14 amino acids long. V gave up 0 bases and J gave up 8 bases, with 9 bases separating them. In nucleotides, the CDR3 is TGCGCCAGCAGCTTGGGGACGGTTTATTCACCCCTCCACTTT. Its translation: CASSLGTVYSPLHF.

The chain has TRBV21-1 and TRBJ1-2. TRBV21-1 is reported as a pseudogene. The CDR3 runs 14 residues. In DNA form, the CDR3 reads TGTGCCAGCAGCAAACTGTCGGGGGCTGATGGCTACACCTTC. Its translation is CASSKLSGADGYTF.